The 13 T cell receptor beta chains listed next were all sequenced from one sample in a study of cytomegalovirus exposure and HLA in healthy donors. In the PCR, 60 Vbeta and 13 Jbeta primers were used. Assay used: immunoSEQ multiplex PCR; TCRdb lists only in-frame clones, some missing. The sample has 170,000 or so clones, over 75% seen once. Sequencing was performed on PBMCs. These receptors all come from a woman between 25 and 40 years old in good health and CMV-seronegative.

The CDR3 DNA reads TGTGCCAGTAGTCTCCGGCAGGGCGGTAATTCACCCCTCCACTTT. This sequence encodes CASSLRQGGNSPLHF. The V and J genes are TRBV19 and TRBJ1-6, with a weak D call TRBD1 (5 bases). Germline CDR1 reads LNHDA; CDR2 reads SQIVND (reference sequence). The length of the CDR3 is 15 residues. The V and J ends lost 5 bases and 6 bases respectively, with 14 bases between them.

The J gene is TRBJ1-1, the V gene TRBV10-3; 8 bases fit TRBD1. This CDR3 is 14 amino acids long. With V trimmed by 8 bases and J by 6 bases, 11 bases remained unmatched. Per the germline V gene, CDR1 is ENHRY and CDR2 is SYGVKD. The CDR3, as DNA: TGTGCCATCGGAACAGGGGGTAAAGAGGCTGAAGCTTTCTTT. It is translated as CAIGTGGKEAEAFF.

This clone has more than one count but fewer than ten. The chain joins TRBV9 to TRBJ2-5; TRBD2 agrees at 13 bases. Germline loops: CDR1 SGDLS, CDR2 YYNGEE. The junction had 4 bases not matched to a gene; V was cut back by 0 bases and J by 2 bases. This CDR3 comprises 17 residues. CDR3 bases: TGTGCCAGCAGCGTAGGCCCGGGACTAGCGGGGCAAGAGACCCAGTACTTC. Amino acid sequence: CASSVGPGLAGQETQYF.

This chain connects TRBV2 to TRBJ1-5, with TRBD1 matching over 7 bases. The CDR3 spans 13 residues. Trimming cost V 6 bases and J 5 bases; bases outside gene matches: 4. Germline CDR1 and CDR2: SNHLY and FYNNEI. The CDR3 sequence: CASRKDRDQPQHF. The DNA for the CDR3 is TGTGCCAGCAGGAAAGACAGGGATCAGCCCCAGCATTTT.

The chain joins TRBV7-2 to TRBJ2-1; D possibly corresponds to TRBD1 (6 bases). The V gene's germline CDR1 is SGHTA and CDR2 FQGNSA. The CDR3 sequence is 14 residues long. Trimming cost V 5 bases and J 6 bases, with 14 bases left between them. DNA of the CDR3: TGTGCCAGCAGCCCGGACAGTGAGTTCAATGAGCAGTTCTTC. Protein sequence: CASSPDSEFNEQFF.

The V and J genes are TRBV15 and TRBJ2-5; 14 bases agree with TRBD2. The CDR3 is 16 residues long. J lost 5 bases, V lost 5 bases, and 7 bases had no gene match. The germline CDR1 and CDR2 sequences are LNHNV and YYDKDF (reference sequence). CDR3 bases: TGTGCCACCAGCCGACTAGGGACTAGCGGGGGTGAGACCCAGTACTTC. Amino acids: CATSRLGTSGGETQYF.

This clone has more than one count but fewer than ten. The V gene is TRBV2, the J gene TRBJ1-1; 9 positions agree with TRBD1. CDR3 size: 13 residues. Trimming removed 6 bases from V and 11 bases from J; junction bases left unmatched: 10. Looked up from germline, CDR1 is SNHLY and CDR2 is FYNNEI. The CDR3 sequence: CASRDEQGARAFF. The CDR3 DNA reads as TGTGCCAGCAGGGATGAACAGGGGGCAAGGGCTTTCTTT.

The V call is TRBV27, the J call TRBJ2-1; a weak D match, TRBD2 (6 bases). The CDR3 is 14 residues long. V shed 7 bases and J shed 6 bases, with 16 bases lying between them. CDR1 and CDR2 (germline): MNHEY, SMNVEV (reference sequence). CDR3 in amino acids: CASKWVGGANEQFF. DNA for the CDR3: TGTGCCAGCAAATGGGTCGGAGGGGCCAATGAGCAGTTCTTC.

V usage is TRBV15 and J usage is TRBJ1-4; possibly TRBD1 for D (5 bases). This CDR3 spans 14 amino acids. Germline assignment: CDR1 LNHNV and CDR2 YYDKDF (reference sequence). Deletions cut 7 bases from V and 6 bases from J, with 15 bases between. The CDR3 DNA sequence: TGTGCCACCAAGGCAACAGGAGTGGATGAAAAACTGTTTTTT. Its translation is CATKATGVDEKLFF.

The V and J genes are TRBV6-4 and TRBJ2-3; 12 bases agree with TRBD2. Germline CDR1 is MRHNA and CDR2 is SNTAGT. The CDR3 spans 19 residues. V lost 2 bases, J lost 5 bases, and 14 bases stayed unmatched. CDR3 sequence reads: CASSDGPILAGGLGDTQYF. In nucleotides, the CDR3 is TGTGCCAGCAGTGACGGGCCGATCCTAGCGGGGGGGCTGGGAGATACGCAGTATTTT.

A few counts support this clone. At one end, the junction sequence differs from germline, possibly due to a read error. The chain is built from TRBV7-7 and TRBJ2-2; 7 positions agree with TRBD1. The CDR3 extends over 17 amino acids. Germline CDR1 is SSHAT and CDR2 is FNYEAQ (reference sequence). DNA of the CDR3: TGTGCTAGCAGCCTAGGGGGCGGATTCCAGAACACCGGGGAGCTGTTTTTT. Translating gives CASSLGGGFQNTGELFF.

The rearrangement joins TRBV6-5 to TRBJ2-7; D may be TRBD2 (6 bases). Germline CDR1 is MNHEY and CDR2 is SVGAGI. V was pared by 0 bases and J by 4 bases, with 16 bases between. The CDR3 sequence is 16 residues long. The CDR3 sequence is CASSYSLGGGYYEQYF. CDR3 coding DNA: TGTGCCAGCAGTTACTCTTTGGGTGGAGGGTATTACGAGCAGTACTTC.

V is TRBV28 and J is TRBJ1-2; TRBD1 matches 9 bases. V trimming: 5 bases; J trimming: 1 base; junction bases outside the gene matches: 8. Germline V gives CDR1 MDHEN, CDR2 SYDVKM. The CDR3 loop spans 16 amino acids. The DNA of the CDR3 is TGTGCCAGCAGTCCCCCGGGACAGGGCCTTAACTATGGCTACACCTTC. Its translation is CASSPPGQGLNYGYTF.